These T cell receptor beta chains were read from a single sample in a study of OX40 agonist ivuxolimab in advanced cancers. Sequencing was performed with immunoSEQ multiplex PCR; in TCRdb, only in-frame clones are kept and a portion is missing. The data show approximately 70,000 clones, just over 85% seen once. Sequenced here: CD4+ or CD8+ T cells sorted from blood, sampled in a trial of the OX40 agonist ivuxolimab. These receptors all stem from an adult with an advanced solid tumor such as melanoma, head and neck, liver or kidney cancer. Each CDR3 is given with its conserved first and last residue. D genes are given only for firm matches. Part of the rows lack a size; the others show once, few, many or a class for expanded clones.

clone size,D gene,CDR3 length,V gene,J gene,CDR3 DNA,CDR3 protein
once,NA,16,TRBV19,TRBJ1-3,TGTGCCAGTAGTATCATACGCACCTCCTCTGGAAACACCATATATTTT,CASSIIRTSSGNTIYF
NA,NA,15,TRBV14,TRBJ2-7,TGTGCCAGCAGCCAAGATGGCCAGTTGGTCCGAGAGCAGTACTTC,CASSQDGQLVREQYF
NA,NA,12,TRBV2,TRBJ2-5,TGTGCCAGCAGTGAGGAGGGGGAGACCCAGTACTTC,CASSEEGETQYF
NA,TRBD1,12,TRBV9,TRBJ1-5,TGTGCCACAGGGACAGCCAATCAGCCCCAGCATTTT,CATGTANQPQHF
NA,TRBD2,16,TRBV13,TRBJ2-7,TGTGCCAGCAGCTTAGTAGCCGGGACTAGAAGATACGAGCAGTACTTC,CASSLVAGTRRYEQYF
NA,NA,18,TRBV18,TRBJ2-7,TGTGCCAGCTCTCTATACCAAGGTACTTCCCTGAAGGTCTACGAGCAGTACTTC,CASSLYQGTSLKVYEQYF
NA,NA,14,TRBV5-6,TRBJ1-2,TGTGCCAGCAGCTCGGTAGGTTCTCTACCGGGCTACACCTTC,CASSSVGSLPGYTF
NA,NA,11,TRBV6-6,TRBJ2-7,TGTGCCAGCACCTCGGGGTACGAGCAGTACTTC,CASTSGYEQYF
NA,NA,10,TRBV6-1,TRBJ1-1,TGTGCCAGCAGTCAGGAGGAAGCTTTCTTT,CASSQEEAFF
NA,NA,13,TRBV6-5,TRBJ1-1,TGTGCCAGCAGTTTTGCAGAATACACTGAAGCTTTCTTT,CASSFAEYTEAFF
NA,NA,16,TRBV28,TRBJ2-2,TGTGCCAGCAGGGACAACGGGATCCAGGGTTCCGGGGAGCTGTTTTTT,CASRDNGIQGSGELFF
NA,NA,16,TRBV6-5,TRBJ1-2,TGTGCCAGCAGTTACTTATTGTCCCTTTTTAACTATGGCTACACCTTC,CASSYLLSLFNYGYTF
once,NA,14,TRBV4-1,TRBJ2-1,TGCGCCAGCAGCCAAAGGCAGGCTAACAATGAGCAGTTCTTC,CASSQRQANNEQFF
NA,TRBD1,14,TRBV27,TRBJ2-1,TGTGCCAGCAGTCCCAGGCAGGGGGCCAGTGAGCAGTTCTTC,CASSPRQGASEQFF
NA,NA,11,TRBV5-6,TRBJ2-7,TGTGCCAGCAGCTTTACCTACGAGCAGTACTTC,CASSFTYEQYF
NA,TRBD1,15,TRBV5-5,TRBJ2-5,TGTGCCAGCAGCTCCGGACAGGGATACCAAGAGACCCAGTACTTC,CASSSGQGYQETQYF